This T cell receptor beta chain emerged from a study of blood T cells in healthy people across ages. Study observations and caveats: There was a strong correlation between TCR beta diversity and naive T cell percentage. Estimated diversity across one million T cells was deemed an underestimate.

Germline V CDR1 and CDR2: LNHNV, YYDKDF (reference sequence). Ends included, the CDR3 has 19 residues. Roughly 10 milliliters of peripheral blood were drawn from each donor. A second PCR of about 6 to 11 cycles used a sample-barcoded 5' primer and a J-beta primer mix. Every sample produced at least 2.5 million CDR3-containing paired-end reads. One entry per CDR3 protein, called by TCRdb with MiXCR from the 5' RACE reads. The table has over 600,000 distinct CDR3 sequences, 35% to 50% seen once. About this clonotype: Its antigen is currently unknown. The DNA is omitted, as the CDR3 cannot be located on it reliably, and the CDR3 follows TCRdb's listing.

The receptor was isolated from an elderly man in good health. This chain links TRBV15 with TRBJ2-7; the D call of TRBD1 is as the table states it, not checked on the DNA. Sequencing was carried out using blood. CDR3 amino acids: CATSRQGQAQETQYFGPYF.